A selection of T cell receptor beta chains follows, all from one sample in a study of T-cell reconstitution after alpha-beta-depleted transplantation in children. TCRdb re-called the PCR reads through MiXCR, storing one row per CDR3 protein. The table records 55,000 to 65,000 distinct CDR3 sequences, 44% of them present only once. Sequenced here: PBMCs, mostly from graft donor cells, sampled 360 days after TCRalphabeta/CD19-depleted stem cell transplant. The receptors stem from a male patient under 18 who had a stem cell transplant for acute lymphoblastic leukemia, so the T cells may come from the graft donor. CDR3s include the opening cysteine and the closing phenylalanine or tryptophan. The order of the fields is CDR3 length, J gene, clone size, V gene, CDR3 protein. The size field is filled for only some rows; it gives once, few, many or a size class.

length: 15; J: TRBJ2-1; size: few; V: TRBV29-1; CDR3: CSVGSRAGGPNEQFF
length: 15; J: TRBJ2-1; size: few; V: TRBV14; CDR3: CASSQSGKGPNEQFF
length: 14; J: TRBJ2-1; size: few; V: TRBV5-1; CDR3: CASVRGRPPNEQFF
length: 15; J: TRBJ2-1; size: -; V: TRBV28; CDR3: CASSRSGRGNNEQFF
length: 14; J: TRBJ2-7; size: -; V: TRBV28; CDR3: CASRGPGQGYEQYF
length: 16; J: TRBJ1-3; size: few; V: TRBV9; CDR3: CASSFGQGMAGNTIYF
length: 14; J: TRBJ2-2; size: few; V: TRBV13; CDR3: CASSLYRNTGELFF
length: 15; J: TRBJ1-2; size: -; V: TRBV3-1; CDR3: CASSQGGAALYGYTF
length: 14; J: TRBJ2-7; size: few; V: TRBV12-3/TRBV12-4; CDR3: CASSFGGFSYEQYF
length: 14; J: TRBJ2-1; size: -; V: TRBV12-3/TRBV12-4; CDR3: CASSARGPSDEQFF
length: 18; J: TRBJ2-7; size: -; V: TRBV5-1; CDR3: CASSTGHMPDVTTYEQYF
length: 14; J: TRBJ1-2; size: -; V: TRBV3-1; CDR3: CASSPLRQGYGYTF
length: 16; J: TRBJ2-5; size: -; V: TRBV7-3; CDR3: CASSLTGRAGWETQYF
length: 13; J: TRBJ2-2; size: -; V: TRBV29-1; CDR3: CSGGTGGTGELFF
length: 13; J: TRBJ2-7; size: -; V: TRBV20-1; CDR3: CSAPRSATYEQYF
length: 14; J: TRBJ2-7; size: -; V: TRBV12-3/TRBV12-4; CDR3: CASRSQGASYEQYF
length: 14; J: TRBJ2-2; size: once; V: TRBV29-1; CDR3: CSVEGAGGTGELFF
length: 12; J: TRBJ1-5; size: -; V: TRBV20-1; CDR3: CSARDRDQPQHF
length: 17; J: TRBJ2-7; size: few; V: TRBV4-3; CDR3: CASSHLTGDRGFYEQYF
length: 15; J: TRBJ2-1; size: -; V: TRBV2; CDR3: CASSEGRTRNNEQFF
length: 14; J: TRBJ1-4; size: -; V: TRBV27; CDR3: CASSFRGWDEKLFF
length: 11; J: TRBJ2-6; size: -; V: TRBV28; CDR3: CASRRANVLTF
length: 13; J: TRBJ2-5; size: -; V: TRBV7-6; CDR3: CASSRTSEETQYF
length: 16; J: TRBJ2-2; size: once; V: TRBV29-1; CDR3: CTATISGTPGTGELFF
length: 15; J: TRBJ2-3; size: few; V: TRBV7-2; CDR3: CASSLVTTSTDTQYF
length: 15; J: TRBJ2-7; size: -; V: TRBV29-1; CDR3: CSVEQGEAESYEQYF
length: 13; J: TRBJ1-1; size: -; V: TRBV3-1; CDR3: CASSQREGAGAFF
length: 15; J: TRBJ2-7; size: few; V: TRBV28; CDR3: CASRKSGTGHYEQYF
length: 15; J: TRBJ2-3; size: -; V: TRBV7-6; CDR3: CASSLGREWTDTQYF
length: 14; J: TRBJ1-1; size: -; V: TRBV27; CDR3: CASTYYWGNTEAFF
length: 13; J: TRBJ2-7; size: -; V: TRBV10-3; CDR3: CAIRETGDYEQYF
length: 14; J: TRBJ1-1; size: -; V: TRBV9; CDR3: CASSPDRGPTEAFF
length: 14; J: TRBJ1-2; size: -; V: TRBV6-2/TRBV6-3; CDR3: CASRTGVANYGYSF
length: 15; J: TRBJ2-1; size: -; V: TRBV10-2; CDR3: CASSESGGSYNEQFF